This T cell receptor (beta chain) originates from a study of T cell responses to AZD1222 COVID-19 vaccine. Clones were read by immunoSEQ multiplex PCR, and TCRdb kept only the in-frame ones, dropping some. The sample lists more than 85,000 clones, 87% occurring once. Study results and caveats: Repertoire collection took place solely once the T cell response had peaked. Clonal diversity was possibly underestimated, and the donors were mostly white British, with more females. Vaccine-related CD4 TCRs covered spike, predominating at 160-218 and 743-854. Only a handful of AZD1222 recipients tested seropositive at baseline.

The trim removed 0 bases at V and 4 bases at J, leaving 5 bases unmatched. Per germline, CDR1 ENHRY and CDR2 SYGVKD. This CDR3 comprises 15 residues. Points on this clone: Its cognate antigen is unknown.

The specimen comprised peripheral blood, sampled on day 0 of AZD1222 vaccination. V is TRBV10-3 and J is TRBJ1-2; 7 bases are shared with TRBD1. The receptor comes from an adult in good health. DNA for the CDR3: TGTGCCATCAGTGAGTCGACAGGGCCGGCCTATGGCTACACCTTC. This sequence encodes CAISESTGPAYGYTF.